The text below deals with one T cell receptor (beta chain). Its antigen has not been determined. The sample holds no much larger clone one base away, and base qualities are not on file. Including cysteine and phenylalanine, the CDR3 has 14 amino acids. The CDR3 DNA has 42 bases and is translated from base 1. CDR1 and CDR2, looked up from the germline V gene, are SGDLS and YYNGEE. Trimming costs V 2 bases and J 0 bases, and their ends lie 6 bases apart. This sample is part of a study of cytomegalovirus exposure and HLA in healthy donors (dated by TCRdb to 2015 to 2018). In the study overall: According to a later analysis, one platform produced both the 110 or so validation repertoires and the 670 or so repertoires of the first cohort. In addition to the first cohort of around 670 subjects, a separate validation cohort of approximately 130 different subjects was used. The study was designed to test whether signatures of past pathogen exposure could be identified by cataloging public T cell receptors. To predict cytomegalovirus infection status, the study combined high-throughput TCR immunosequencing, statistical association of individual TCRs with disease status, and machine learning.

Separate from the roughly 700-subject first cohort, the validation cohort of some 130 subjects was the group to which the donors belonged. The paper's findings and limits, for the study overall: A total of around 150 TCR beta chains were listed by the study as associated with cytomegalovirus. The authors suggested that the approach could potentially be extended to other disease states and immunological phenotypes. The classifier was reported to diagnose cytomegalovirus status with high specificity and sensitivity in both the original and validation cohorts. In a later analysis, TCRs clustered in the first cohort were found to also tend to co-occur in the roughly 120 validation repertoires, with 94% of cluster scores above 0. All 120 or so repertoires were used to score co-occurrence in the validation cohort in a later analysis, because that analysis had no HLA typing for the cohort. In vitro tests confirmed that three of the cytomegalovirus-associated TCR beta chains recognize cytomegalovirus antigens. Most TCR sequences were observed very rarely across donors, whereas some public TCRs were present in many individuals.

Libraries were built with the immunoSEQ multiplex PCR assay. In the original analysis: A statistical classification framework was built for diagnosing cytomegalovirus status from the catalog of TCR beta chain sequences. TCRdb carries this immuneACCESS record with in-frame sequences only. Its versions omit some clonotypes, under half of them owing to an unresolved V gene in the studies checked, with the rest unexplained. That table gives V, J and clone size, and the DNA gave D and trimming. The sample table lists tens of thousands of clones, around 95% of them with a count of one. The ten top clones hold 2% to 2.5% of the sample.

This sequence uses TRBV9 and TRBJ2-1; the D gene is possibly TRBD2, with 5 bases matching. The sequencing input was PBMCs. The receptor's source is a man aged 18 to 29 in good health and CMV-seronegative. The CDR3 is CASSVTSSYNEQFF. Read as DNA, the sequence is TGTGCCAGCAGCGTCACTAGCTCCTACAATGAGCAGTTCTTC.